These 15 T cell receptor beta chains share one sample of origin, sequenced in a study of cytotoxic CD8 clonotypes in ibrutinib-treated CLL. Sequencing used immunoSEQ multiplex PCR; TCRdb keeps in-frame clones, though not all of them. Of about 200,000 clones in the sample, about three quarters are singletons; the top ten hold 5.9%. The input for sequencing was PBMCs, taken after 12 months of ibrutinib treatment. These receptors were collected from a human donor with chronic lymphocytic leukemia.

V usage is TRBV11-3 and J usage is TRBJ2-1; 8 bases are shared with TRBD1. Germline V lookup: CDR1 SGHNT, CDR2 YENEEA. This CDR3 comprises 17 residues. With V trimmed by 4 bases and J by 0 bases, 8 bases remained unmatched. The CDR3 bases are TGTGCCAGCAGCTCCACCCGGACAGGGCACTCCTACAATGAGCAGTTCTTC. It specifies CASSSTRTGHSYNEQFF.

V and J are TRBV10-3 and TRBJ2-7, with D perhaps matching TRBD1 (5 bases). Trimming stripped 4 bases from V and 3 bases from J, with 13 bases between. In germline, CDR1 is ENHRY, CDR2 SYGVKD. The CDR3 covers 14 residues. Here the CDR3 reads CAISVQGSVYEQYF. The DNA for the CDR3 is TGTGCCATCAGTGTTCAGGGTTCCGTCTACGAGCAGTACTTC.

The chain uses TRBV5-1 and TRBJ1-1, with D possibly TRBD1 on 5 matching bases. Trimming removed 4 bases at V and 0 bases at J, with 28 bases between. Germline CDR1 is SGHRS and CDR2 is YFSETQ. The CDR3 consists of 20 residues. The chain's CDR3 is CASSPDTGVTGRFMNTEAFF. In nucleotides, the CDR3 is TGCGCCAGCAGCCCGGACACTGGGGTTACGGGACGATTTATGAACACTGAAGCTTTCTTT. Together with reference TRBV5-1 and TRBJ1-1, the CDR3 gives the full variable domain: KAGVTQTPRYLIKTRGQQVTLSCSPISGHRSVSWYQQTPGQGLQFLFEYFSETQRNKGNFPGRFSGRQFSNSRSEMNVSTLELGDSALYLCASSPDTGVTGRFMNTEAFFGQGTRLTVV.

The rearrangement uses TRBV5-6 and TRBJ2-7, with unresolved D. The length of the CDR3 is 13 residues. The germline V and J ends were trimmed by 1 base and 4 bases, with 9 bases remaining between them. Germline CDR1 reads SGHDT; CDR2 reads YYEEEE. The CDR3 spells CASSLISRYEQYF. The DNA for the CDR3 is TGTGCCAGCAGCTTGATAAGCAGATACGAGCAGTACTTC.

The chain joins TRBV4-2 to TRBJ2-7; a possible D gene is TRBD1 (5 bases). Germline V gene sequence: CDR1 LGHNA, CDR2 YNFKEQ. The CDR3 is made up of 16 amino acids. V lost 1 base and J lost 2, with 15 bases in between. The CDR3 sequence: CASSQAGISFTYEQYF. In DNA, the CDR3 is TGTGCCAGCAGCCAAGCAGGGATCTCCTTTACCTACGAGCAGTACTTC.

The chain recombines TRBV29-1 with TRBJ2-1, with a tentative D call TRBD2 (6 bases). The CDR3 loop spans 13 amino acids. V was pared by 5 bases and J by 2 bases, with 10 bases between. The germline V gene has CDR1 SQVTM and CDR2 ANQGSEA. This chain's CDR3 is CSVSGGTYNEQFF. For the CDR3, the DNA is TGCAGCGTTAGTGGGGGGACCTACAATGAGCAGTTCTTC.

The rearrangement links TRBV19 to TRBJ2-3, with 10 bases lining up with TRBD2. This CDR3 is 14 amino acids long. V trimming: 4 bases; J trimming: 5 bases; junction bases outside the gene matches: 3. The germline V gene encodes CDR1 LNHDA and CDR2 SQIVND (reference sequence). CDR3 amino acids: CASSRRLAGDTQYF. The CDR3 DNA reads TGTGCCAGTAGTAGGCGACTAGCGGGAGATACGCAGTATTTT. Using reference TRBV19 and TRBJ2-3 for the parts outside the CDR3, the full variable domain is DGGITQSPKYLFRKEGQNVTLSCEQNLNHDAMYWYRQDPGQGLRLIYYSQIVNDFQKGDIAEGYSVSREKKESFPLTVTSAQKNPTAFYLCASSRRLAGDTQYFGPGTRLTVL.

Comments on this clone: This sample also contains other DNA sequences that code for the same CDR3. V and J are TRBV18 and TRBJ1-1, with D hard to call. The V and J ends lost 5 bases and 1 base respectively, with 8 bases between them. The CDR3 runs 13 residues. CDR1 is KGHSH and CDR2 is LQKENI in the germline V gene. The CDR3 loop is CASSTRENTEAFF. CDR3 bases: TGTGCCAGCTCAACTCGGGAGAACACTGAAGCTTTCTTT.

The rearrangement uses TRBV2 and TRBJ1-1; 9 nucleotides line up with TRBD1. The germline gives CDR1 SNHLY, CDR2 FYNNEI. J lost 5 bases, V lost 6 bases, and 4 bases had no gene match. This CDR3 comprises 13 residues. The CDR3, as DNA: TGTGCCAGCAGGATGGACAGGGGAACTGAAGCTTTCTTT. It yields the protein CASRMDRGTEAFF.

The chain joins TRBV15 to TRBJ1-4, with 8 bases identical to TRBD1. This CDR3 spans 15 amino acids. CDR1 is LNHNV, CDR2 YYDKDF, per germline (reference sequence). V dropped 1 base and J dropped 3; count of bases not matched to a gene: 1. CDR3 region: CATSRAGGPNEKLFF. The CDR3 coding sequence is TGTGCCACCAGCAGAGCAGGGGGCCCTAATGAAAAACTGTTTTTT. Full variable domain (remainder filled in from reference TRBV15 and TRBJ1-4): DAMVIQNPRYQVTQFGKPVTLSCSQTLNHNVMYWYQQKSSQAPKLLFHYYDKDFNNEADTPDNFQSRRPNTSFCFLDIRSPGLGDTAMYLCATSRAGGPNEKLFFGSGTQLSVL.

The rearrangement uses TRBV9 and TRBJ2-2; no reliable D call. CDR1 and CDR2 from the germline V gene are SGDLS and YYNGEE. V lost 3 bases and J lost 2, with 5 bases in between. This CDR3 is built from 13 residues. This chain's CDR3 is CASSGSNTGELFF. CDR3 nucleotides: TGTGCCAGCAGCGGCAGTAACACCGGGGAGCTGTTTTTT.

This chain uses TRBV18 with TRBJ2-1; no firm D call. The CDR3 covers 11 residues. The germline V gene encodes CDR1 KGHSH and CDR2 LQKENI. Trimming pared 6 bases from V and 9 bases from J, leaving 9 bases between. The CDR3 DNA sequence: TGTGCCAGCTCCTCGTCTGGTGAGCAGTTCTTC. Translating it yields CASSSSGEQFF.

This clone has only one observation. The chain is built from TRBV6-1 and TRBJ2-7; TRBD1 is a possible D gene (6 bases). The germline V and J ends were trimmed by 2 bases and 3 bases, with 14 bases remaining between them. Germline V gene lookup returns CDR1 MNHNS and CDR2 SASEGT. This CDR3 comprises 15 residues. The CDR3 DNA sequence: TGTGCCAGCAGTGAACAAGGGGGTATTAGCTACGAGCAGTACTTC. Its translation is CASSEQGGISYEQYF.

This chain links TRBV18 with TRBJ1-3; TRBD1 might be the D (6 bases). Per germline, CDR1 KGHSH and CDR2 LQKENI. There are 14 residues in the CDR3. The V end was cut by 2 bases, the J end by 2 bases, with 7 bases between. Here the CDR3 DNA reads TGTGCCAGCTCACCAGAGGGGGCTGGAAACACCATATATTTT. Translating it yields CASSPEGAGNTIYF.

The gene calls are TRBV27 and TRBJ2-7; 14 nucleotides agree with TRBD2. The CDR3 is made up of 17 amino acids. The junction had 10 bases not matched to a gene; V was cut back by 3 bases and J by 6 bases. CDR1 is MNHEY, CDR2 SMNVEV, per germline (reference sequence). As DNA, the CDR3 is TGTGCCAGCAGTTTTTTGACTAGCGGGAGGGCCAATGGCGAGCAGTACTTC. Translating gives CASSFLTSGRANGEQYF.